A selection of T cell receptor beta chains follows, all from one sample in a study of PD-1 blockade in classical Hodgkin lymphoma. Data came from immunoSEQ multiplex PCR; TCRdb stores just in-frame clones and leaves some out. Here the sample spans about 84,000 clones, about nine tenths being singletons. Sequences were derived from peripheral blood mononuclear cells (PBMCs), sampled at baseline. The receptors were gathered from a human donor with classical Hodgkin lymphoma. Each CDR3 is given with its conserved first and last residue. D genes are given only for firm matches. Clone size is stated in some rows and not others, as once, few, many or a class when expanded.

TRBV2,-,TRBJ1-5,-,TGTGCCAGCAGTGGGGGGGATCAGCCCCAGCATTTT,CASSGGDQPQHF
TRBV10-1,-,TRBJ2-7,TRBD2,TGCGCCAGCAGTGAGTACGACTTGGGACTAGCGGGACGGTCCGAGCAGTACTTC,CASSEYDLGLAGRSEQYF
TRBV14,-,TRBJ2-7,-,TGTGCCAGCAGCTTGCGACAGGAGCAGTACTTC,CASSLRQEQYF
TRBV12-5,-,TRBJ1-1,TRBD1,TGTGCTAGTGGACACCTCGAAACAGGGACAGGGGGCGCCGGGAGGGCTGAAGCTTTCTTT,CASGHLETGTGGAGRAEAFF
TRBV7-9,-,TRBJ2-7,-,TGTGCCAGCAGCCGAGGGACCACAGGGACCGAGCAGTACTTC,CASSRGTTGTEQYF
TRBV5-1,-,TRBJ2-7,-,TGCGCCAGCAGCTCGACCGCCGGGGGATCCTACGAGCAGTACTTC,CASSSTAGGSYEQYF
TRBV7-2,-,TRBJ2-3,TRBD2,TGTGCCAGCAGCTTAGGAGCGGGACCCACAGATACGCAGTATTTT,CASSLGAGPTDTQYF
TRBV5-4,-,TRBJ1-1,-,TGTGCCAGCAGCGCAGGGATTCTAAACACTGAAGCTTTCTTT,CASSAGILNTEAFF
TRBV15,-,TRBJ2-7,-,TGTGCCACCAGCAGAGACAGGGGCCCCTACGAGCAGTACTTC,CATSRDRGPYEQYF
TRBV5-1,-,TRBJ1-3,-,TGCGCCAGCAGCCCCGGATGGACAGACAGCTCTGGAAACACCATATATTTT,CASSPGWTDSSGNTIYF
TRBV7-2,-,TRBJ2-5,TRBD2,TGTGCCAGCAGCCAGAGGGAGGGACGAGAGACCCAGTACTTC,CASSQREGRETQYF
TRBV7-2,-,TRBJ2-2,TRBD1,TGTGCCAGCAGGGACAGGGGAAACACCGGGGAGCTGTTTTTT,CASRDRGNTGELFF
TRBV19,once,TRBJ2-3,TRBD2,TGTGCCAGTAGTATCGGACTAGCGGGGACTTTCACAGATACGCAGTATTTT,CASSIGLAGTFTDTQYF
TRBV14,-,TRBJ2-7,-,TGTGCCAGCAGCCCGTTGGGGGGGGCCGGCGAGCAGTACTTC,CASSPLGGAGEQYF
TRBV5-6,-,TRBJ1-5,TRBD1,TGTGCCAGCAGCCGAGACAGGGCCGGTCAGCCCCAGCATTTT,CASSRDRAGQPQHF
TRBV4-2,-,TRBJ1-3,-,TGTGCCAGCAGCCGAGAGGAGGGGCGGGGCGGAAACACCATATATTTT,CASSREEGRGGNTIYF
TRBV5-4,-,TRBJ1-2,TRBD1,TGTGCCAGCAGACCGAGAGAGGGGGCAAGCTATGGCTACACCTTC,CASRPREGASYGYTF
TRBV15,-,TRBJ2-1,-,TGTGCCACCAGCAGCGACAGGCGGAACGATGAGCAGTTCTTC,CATSSDRRNDEQFF
TRBV7-2,-,TRBJ2-3,TRBD2,TGTGCCAGCAGCTTAGCAGGGCTAGCGGAGAGCACAGATACGCAGTATTTT,CASSLAGLAESTDTQYF
TRBV7-2,once,TRBJ2-2,-,TGTGCCAGCAGCTCCCGGACCTCCACCGGGGAGCTGTTTTTT,CASSSRTSTGELFF
TRBV2,-,TRBJ2-7,TRBD1,TGTGCCACCACCGGGACAGGGGGCTCGAACGAGCAGTACTTC,CATTGTGGSNEQYF
TRBV7-8,-,TRBJ1-3,TRBD1,TGTGCCAGCAGCTTAGTTGGACAGGGGTCCCCTGGAAACACCATATATTTT,CASSLVGQGSPGNTIYF
TRBV19,-,TRBJ1-1,-,TGTGCCAGTACCGACAGGTTGAACACTGAAGCTTTCTTT,CASTDRLNTEAFF
TRBV5-1,-,TRBJ1-5,-,TGCGCCAGCAGCCCGGATCCAGGGCTCGGGCCCCAGCATTTT,CASSPDPGLGPQHF
TRBV13,-,TRBJ2-1,-,TGTGCCAGCAGCTACAAGGTGGGATACAATGAGCAGTTCTTC,CASSYKVGYNEQFF
TRBV21-1,-,TRBJ2-7,-,TGTGCCAGCAGCTTCAGGCGGGTCCAGGGCACCTACGAGCAGTACTTC,CASSFRRVQGTYEQYF
TRBV4-3,-,TRBJ1-5,-,TGCGCCAGCAGCCTTGACAGTAGTCAGCCCCAGCATTTT,CASSLDSSQPQHF
TRBV5-5,-,TRBJ2-7,-,TGTGCCAGCAGCTTGGATTCTGCAGAGCAGTACTTC,CASSLDSAEQYF
TRBV4-1,-,TRBJ2-3,-,TGCGCCAGCAGCCAAGACGGGCGGAGCACAGATACGCAGTATTTT,CASSQDGRSTDTQYF
TRBV6-5,-,TRBJ2-6,-,TGTGCCAGCAGTTCAGGGACTGGGGCCAACGTCCTGACTTTC,CASSSGTGANVLTF
TRBV5-1,few,TRBJ2-7,-,TGCGCCAGCAGCTCCTCCCTTCGACAATCCTACGAGCAGTACTTC,CASSSSLRQSYEQYF
TRBV6-6,-,TRBJ1-3,-,TGTGCCAGCATTTTCTATCCCTCTGGAAACACCATATATTTT,CASIFYPSGNTIYF
TRBV29-1,-,TRBJ2-1,TRBD2,TGCAGCGTGCTAGGACTAGGGAATGAGCAGTTCTTC,CSVLGLGNEQFF
TRBV28,-,TRBJ2-1,-,TGTGCCATTACGCCGAGAACCCCCAGCAATGAGCAGTTCTTC,CAITPRTPSNEQFF
TRBV4-1,-,TRBJ1-1,TRBD1,TGCGCCAGCAGCCAGGTAACCTTGACAGGGAGGACTGAAGCTTTCTTT,CASSQVTLTGRTEAFF
TRBV2,many,TRBJ1-5,-,TGTGCCAGCAGTGAAGCGCTGGGGCAGCCCGGGGGTAGCAATCAGCCCCAGCATTTT,CASSEALGQPGGSNQPQHF
TRBV5-6,-,TRBJ1-1,-,TGTGCCAGCAGCACCCGACAGTCTTTGAACACTGAAGCTTTCTTT,CASSTRQSLNTEAFF
TRBV7-2,-,TRBJ2-1,TRBD1,TGTGCCAGCAGCTCGCGACAGGGCTCCTACAATGAGCAGTTCTTC,CASSSRQGSYNEQFF
TRBV30,-,TRBJ2-3,-,TGTGCCTGGAGTCCTCAGGGTTCTAGCACAGATACGCAGTATTTT,CAWSPQGSSTDTQYF
TRBV19,-,TRBJ1-2,TRBD1,TGTGCCAGTAGGCAAACAGGGGGGCAGTCTAACTATGGCTACACCTTC,CASRQTGGQSNYGYTF
TRBV2,-,TRBJ2-1,-,TGTGCCAGCACCCTAGAGGGACGGGTGGGGAATGAGCAGTTCTTC,CASTLEGRVGNEQFF
TRBV18,few,TRBJ2-2,-,TGTGCCAGCTCACGCTCGACAGGAGTAACCGGGGAGCTGTTTTTT,CASSRSTGVTGELFF
TRBV20-1,-,TRBJ2-5,TRBD2,TGCAGGGCTGGGACTAGCAAGACCCAGTACTTC,CRAGTSKTQYF
TRBV7-9,-,TRBJ2-5,-,TGTGCCAGCAGCTTAGTAGGCCATAACCAAGAGACCCAGTACTTC,CASSLVGHNQETQYF
TRBV11-2,-,TRBJ2-5,-,TGTGCCAGCAGCGCGCGGGACAGACCCCAAGAGACCCAGTACTTC,CASSARDRPQETQYF
TRBV30,-,TRBJ2-5,-,TGTGCCTGGAGTGTAGGAGGGGGGAGGGTGACGGAGACCCAGTACTTC,CAWSVGGGRVTETQYF
TRBV7-9,-,TRBJ2-1,TRBD1,TGTGCCAGCAGCCTCTTTAACGACAGGGGATTCTTC,CASSLFNDRGFF
TRBV12-5,-,TRBJ2-3,TRBD2,TGTGCTAGTGGTCCTGGACTAGCGGGAACAGATACGCAGTATTTT,CASGPGLAGTDTQYF
TRBV6-5,-,TRBJ1-1,TRBD1,TGTGCCAGCAGACGGGGACAGGGGAACACTGAAGCTTTCTTT,CASRRGQGNTEAFF
TRBV11-2,-,TRBJ2-6,-,TGTGCCAGCAGCTCGCACAGGCCCTCTGGGGCCAACGTCCTGACTTTC,CASSSHRPSGANVLTF
TRBV19,-,TRBJ2-7,-,TGTGCCAGTAGTAGGAGACAGGTTTCTCTTACGGACGAGCAGTACTTC,CASSRRQVSLTDEQYF
TRBV7-9,-,TRBJ1-4,TRBD1,TGTGCCAGCAGCTCGGACAGGGGAATTGAAAAACTGTTTTTT,CASSSDRGIEKLFF
TRBV4-3,-,TRBJ2-7,TRBD2,TGCGCCAGCAGCCAAGATCTCCCAGCGGGAGTCTACGAGCAGTACTTC,CASSQDLPAGVYEQYF
TRBV6-1,-,TRBJ1-5,TRBD1,TGTGCCAGTACAGGGGAAAAAGGCGGCAATCAGCCCCAGCATTTT,CASTGEKGGNQPQHF
TRBV5-1,-,TRBJ1-1,-,TGCGCCAGCAGCTTGGCTCCGGGGGATGGCAACACTGAAGCTTTCTTT,CASSLAPGDGNTEAFF